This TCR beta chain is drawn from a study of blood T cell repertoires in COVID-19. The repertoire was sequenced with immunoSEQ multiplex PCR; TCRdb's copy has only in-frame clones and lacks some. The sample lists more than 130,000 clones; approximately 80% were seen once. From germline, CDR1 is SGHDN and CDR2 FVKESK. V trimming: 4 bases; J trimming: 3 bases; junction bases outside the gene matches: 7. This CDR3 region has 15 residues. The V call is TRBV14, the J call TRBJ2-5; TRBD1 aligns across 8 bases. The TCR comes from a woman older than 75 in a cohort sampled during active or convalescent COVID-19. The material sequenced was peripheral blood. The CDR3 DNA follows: TGTGCCAGCAGCCGATTAGGACAGGGCGAAGAGACCCAGTACTTC. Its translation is CASSRLGQGEETQYF.